This T cell receptor beta chain derives from a study of cytomegalovirus exposure and HLA in healthy donors. At collection, donors were nominally healthy, but unrecorded immune exposures were probable. Remarks on this clone: Its antigen remains unidentified.

Study-level findings and limits: Reported performance of the classifier showed diagnosis of cytomegalovirus status with high specificity and sensitivity.

A multiplex PCR was run with 60 Vbeta primers and 13 Jbeta primers. This table comes from immunoSEQ multiplex PCR, and its TCRdb copy is limited to in-frame clones, with some not included. The repertoire holds about 52,000 clones, with roughly 73% as singletons. This CDR3 is 12 amino acids long. Germline V CDR1 and CDR2: GTSNPN, SVGIG (reference sequence). Trimming removed 2 bases at V and 1 base at J, with 6 bases between. This sequence was found in a man younger than 35 in good health and CMV-seronegative. V and J are TRBV30 and TRBJ2-7; D is unresolved. Sequencing used PBMCs. The CDR3 DNA reads TGTGCCTGGAGTAGCTTGTCCTACGAGCAGTACTTC. Its translation is CAWSSLSYEQYF. Looking up the rest from reference TRBV30 and TRBJ2-7 gives the full variable domain: SQTIHQWPATLVQPVGSPLSLECTVEGTSNPNLYWYRQAAGRGLQLLFYSVGIGQISSEVPQNLSASRPQDRQFILSSKKLLLSDSGFYLCAWSSLSYEQYFGPGTRLTVT.